There are a few counts of the clone carrying this T cell receptor (beta chain). At the DNA level, this CDR3 is encoded by other sequences in the same sample as well. Per the germline V gene, CDR1 is SGHRS and CDR2 is YFSETQ. The V end was cut by 0 bases, the J end by 0 bases, with 4 bases between. There are 13 residues in the CDR3. This sample stems from a study of shared clonotypes between healthy human individuals. This table comes from immunoSEQ multiplex PCR, and its TCRdb copy is limited to in-frame clones, with some not included. Here the sample spans approximately 500,000 clones, 75% to 80% being singletons.

The clonotype comes from a woman aged 40 to 49 in good health. Some clones in this sample may be carry-over from other donors' samples. This chain links TRBV5-1 with TRBJ2-7; no reliable D call. Material for sequencing was PBMCs. The CDR3 loop reads CASSLEVSYEQYF. The CDR3 DNA reads TGCGCCAGCAGCTTGGAGGTCTCCTACGAGCAGTACTTC.